The rows below give T cell receptor beta chains drawn from one sample of a study of blood T cells in healthy people across ages. TCRdb reanalysed the 5' RACE reads using MiXCR and keeps one entry per CDR3 protein. The data show about 1,800,000 distinct CDR3 sequences, approximately 30% seen once. Sample: blood. These receptors all stem from a woman aged 30 to 39 in good health. Each CDR3 is given with its conserved first and last residue. The order of the fields is D gene, CDR3 length, J gene, V gene, clone size, CDR3 DNA, CDR3 protein. The D gene is left open where the match is weak. The size field is filled for only some rows; it gives once, few, many or a size class.

TRBD1	15	TRBJ2-1	TRBV7-2	NA	TGTGCCAGCAGCCGACAGGGACAGGGGGCCTATGAGCAGTTCTTC	CASSRQGQGAYEQFF
NA	14	TRBJ1-2	TRBV7-9	NA	TGTGCCAGCAGCGCACAGGGTATCAACTATGGCTACACCTTC	CASSAQGINYGYTF
TRBD2	15	TRBJ2-1	TRBV20-1	NA	TGCAGTGCTAGAGACCGGGGGAGGGCCGTCAATGAGCAGTTCTTC	CSARDRGRAVNEQFF
TRBD1	13	TRBJ1-2	TRBV12-3/TRBV12-4	NA	TGTGCCAGCAGTCAAGCAGGGGGGGATGGCTACACCTTC	CASSQAGGDGYTF
TRBD1	14	TRBJ2-1	TRBV5-1	few	TGCGCCAGCAGCTTAACAGGGGTTAGCTACGAGCAGTTCTTC	CASSLTGVSYEQFF
TRBD1	16	TRBJ1-3	TRBV12-3/TRBV12-4	NA	TGTGCCAGCAGTTTACCCCGGGACAGCATTGGAAACACCATATATTTT	CASSLPRDSIGNTIYF
TRBD2	16	TRBJ2-7	TRBV6-5	few	TGTGCCAGCAGAACGTACAGCGGGGGCCGGCTCTACGAGCAGTACTTC	CASRTYSGGRLYEQYF
TRBD1	14	TRBJ1-2	TRBV5-1	NA	TGCGCCGGCAGCTTGGGCCGGACAGGGGACGGCTACACCTTC	CAGSLGRTGDGYTF
NA	13	TRBJ2-2	TRBV7-6	NA	TGTGCCTGCAGCTTAGGGGTCACCGGGGAGCTGTTTTTT	CACSLGVTGELFF
NA	14	TRBJ1-3	TRBV30	few	TGTGCCCGCCGACAGACAAACTCTGGAAACACCATATATTTT	CARRQTNSGNTIYF
NA	14	TRBJ2-7	TRBV7-9	many	TGTGCCAGCAGGCTTACAGGCGTTTCTTCCGAGCAGTACTTC	CASRLTGVSSEQYF
TRBD2	15	TRBJ2-1	TRBV14	NA	TGTGCCAGCAGCCAAGTTACTAGCGGGACAAGGGAGAAGTTCTTC	CASSQVTSGTREKFF
TRBD1	18	TRBJ1-2	TRBV29-1	NA	TGCAGCGTTGAAGGTCAAAACAGGGGTCAAAACGGTGGCTATGGCTACACCTTC	CSVEGQNRGQNGGYGYTF
NA	14	TRBJ2-3	TRBV7-2	NA	TGTGCCAGCCGTAGCGGAGCTAGCACAGATACGCAGTATTTT	CASRSGASTDTQYF
NA	13	TRBJ1-1	TRBV20-1	few	TGCAGTGCTAGAGATCCGAGGGTGGGTGAAGCTTTCTTT	CSARDPRVGEAFF
NA	15	TRBJ1-2	TRBV11-2	many	TGTGCCAGCAGCCCCACTGACGGCGGGAGCTATGGCTACACCTTC	CASSPTDGGSYGYTF
NA	17	TRBJ2-3	TRBV24-1	NA	TGTGCCACCAGTGACCCTGACGGGACACCGGAGGGGGATACGCAGTATTTT	CATSDPDGTPEGDTQYF
NA	14	TRBJ2-1	TRBV30	many	TGTGCCTGGAGTGTAGACTCCTTATACAATGAGCAGTTCTTC	CAWSVDSLYNEQFF
TRBD2	15	TRBJ2-1	TRBV7-2	many	TGTGCCAGCAGCTCCTCCAGCGGGAGGGACAATGAGCAGTTCTTC	CASSSSSGRDNEQFF
TRBD2	16	TRBJ2-1	TRBV11-2	NA	TGTGCCAGCAGCTTAGTTGGCGGGAGGGCCGGGCATGAGCAGTTCTTC	CASSLVGGRAGHEQFF
NA	18	TRBJ2-5	TRBV5-5	few	TGTGCCAGCAGGTCGGGGGCCGATCAGTGGGGCACTCAGAGGGCCCAGTACTTC	CASRSGADQWGTQRAQYF
NA	15	TRBJ1-1	TRBV7-2	few	TGTGCCAGCAGCTTCCAGGGTACCATGAACACTGAAGCTTTCTTT	CASSFQGTMNTEAFF
NA	16	TRBJ1-1	TRBV10-3	few	TGTGCCATCAGTGAGTCGAAGCCCGGGGGGTCGTCTGAAGCTTTCTTT	CAISESKPGGSSEAFF
TRBD2	15	TRBJ2-7	TRBV18	NA	TGTGCCAGCTCACCACCTAGCGGGAAAGGATCCGAGCAGTACTTC	CASSPPSGKGSEQYF
TRBD2	12	TRBJ2-7	TRBV7-2	NA	TGTGCCAGCACCGGCGGGGGTCACGAGCAGTACTTC	CASTGGGHEQYF
NA	13	TRBJ2-2	TRBV10-3	NA	TGTGCCATCAAGGCAGTGAACACCGGGAAGCTGTTTTTT	CAIKAVNTGKLFF
NA	12	TRBJ2-4	TRBV29-1	few	TGCAGCGTTACTATGCCAGGGAACATTCAGTACTTC	CSVTMPGNIQYF
TRBD2	14	TRBJ2-7	TRBV29-1	many	TGCAGCGGCCGGCGGCGGGAGGTCTCCTACGAGCAGTACTTC	CSGRRREVSYEQYF
NA	17	TRBJ2-1	TRBV21-1	few	TGTGCCAGCCGGGGACTAGCGGGAGAGAGGAGACAAAATGAGCAGTTCTTC	CASRGLAGERRQNEQFF
NA	15	TRBJ2-3	TRBV7-2	NA	TGTGCCAGCAGCTTTACCGGCGGGGACACAGATACGCAGTATTTT	CASSFTGGDTDTQYF
NA	12	TRBJ2-3	TRBV4-3	few	TGCGCCAGCAGCCGAACGGGGGAATCTCAGTATTTT	CASSRTGESQYF
TRBD2	15	TRBJ2-4	TRBV6-6	few	TGTGCCAGCAACGCTAGCGGGGGTGGCAAAAACATTCAGTACTTC	CASNASGGGKNIQYF
TRBD1	16	TRBJ1-1	TRBV27	few	TGTGCCAGCAGTTTACTACCGGGACAGGGTAACACTGAAGCTTTCTTT	CASSLLPGQGNTEAFF
NA	14	TRBJ1-5	TRBV20-1	few	TGCAGTGCTAGAGATATGACTTCAGATCAGCCCCAGCATTTT	CSARDMTSDQPQHF
TRBD2	16	TRBJ2-1	TRBV7-2	few	TGTGCCAGCAGCTTCCGCGGGACTAGCGGGGAGGCGGAGCAGTTCTTC	CASSFRGTSGEAEQFF
TRBD1	12	TRBJ2-5	TRBV28	NA	TGTGCCAGCAGTTCCCCACAGGGGGGACAGTACTTC	CASSSPQGGQYF
NA	19	TRBJ2-7	TRBV5-1	few	TGCGCCAGCAGCTTGGAGCAGCAAAGGCCAAAGCCGAGGGCCTACGAGCAGTACTTC	CASSLEQQRPKPRAYEQYF